The sequence of this T cell receptor (beta chain) was determined in a study of technical replicates of blood from several donors. The CDR3 is made up of 14 amino acids. Per the germline V gene, CDR1 is MNHEY and CDR2 is SVGAGI. The V end lost 2 bases, the J end lost 3 bases, and 10 bases lay between the germline ends. Libraries were prepared by immunoSEQ multiplex PCR; TCRdb keeps only in-frame clonotypes and omits some of them. Among approximately 94,000 clones, 90% to 97% were seen once, and the ten largest hold more than 0.35%. The rearrangement uses TRBV6-5 and TRBJ1-2; no clear D. This TCR was recovered from a human donor in good health. Source material: T cells isolated from PBMCs. The CDR3 loop is CASSYADTDYGYTF. The CDR3 coding sequence is TGTGCCAGCAGTTACGCCGACACGGACTATGGCTACACCTTC.